This TCR beta chain was sequenced in a study of regulatory T cells in long-lasting Graves disease. The sample's time point: newly diagnosed GD, antithyroid drugs for less than 3 months. The authors made the TCR library using RNA they extracted from PBMCs. Germline V gene sequence: CDR1 MNHEY, CDR2 SVGEGT. This CDR3 is 19 amino acids long. A word on this clonotype: Its ends do not fully match the called genes, so a read error is possible.

CDR3 regions were amplified by Arm-PCR using iRepertoire HTBI primers to build TCR beta libraries. TCRdb recomputed calls from the multiplex PCR reads with MiXCR, one row per CDR3 protein. In the table there are about 530,000 distinct CDR3 sequences, roughly 15% of which are singletons. These sequences were also reported in another study, on T cells in Graves' hyperthyroidism and ophthalmopathy.

This sequence joins TRBV6-2 or TRBV6-3 and TRBJ2-4, with 13 bases fitting TRBD2. The sample here was peripheral blood mononuclear cells (PBMCs), taken at new diagnosis, from a patient treated with antithyroid drugs. The TCR was taken from a woman aged 35-60 years with Graves disease. The CDR3 region is CASLAGLAGETLAKSIQYF. The CDR3 DNA reads as TGTGCCAGCTTGGCCGGACTAGCGGGGGAGACCCTAGCCAAAAGCATTCAGTACTTC.